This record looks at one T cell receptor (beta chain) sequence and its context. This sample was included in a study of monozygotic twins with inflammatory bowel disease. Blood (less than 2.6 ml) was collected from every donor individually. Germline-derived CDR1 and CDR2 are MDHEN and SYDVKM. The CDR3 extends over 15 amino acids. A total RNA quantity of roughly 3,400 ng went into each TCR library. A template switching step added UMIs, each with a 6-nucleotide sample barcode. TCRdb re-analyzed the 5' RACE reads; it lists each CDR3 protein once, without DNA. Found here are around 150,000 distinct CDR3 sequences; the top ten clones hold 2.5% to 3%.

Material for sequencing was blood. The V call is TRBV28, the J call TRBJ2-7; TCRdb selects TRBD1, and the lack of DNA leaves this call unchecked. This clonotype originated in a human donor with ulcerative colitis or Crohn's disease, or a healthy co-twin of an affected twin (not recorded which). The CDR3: CASTRTLPGFYEQYF.